The clone carrying this TCR beta chain appeared many times. TCRdb re-derived calls from the 5' RACE reads in MiXCR, one entry per CDR3 protein. The data contain 12,000 to 15,000 distinct CDR3 sequences, more than 7% of them singletons. The data stem from a study of T cells after yellow fever vaccination. General observations from the study: Post-booster reappearance was seen for most primary-vaccination clones (around 96% CD4, around 89% CD8). Of the clonotypes, a small share occurred in both CD4 and CD8 compartments.

V lost 9 bases to trimming and J lost 0 bases, with 11 bases between them. Germline CDR1 is MNHNS and CDR2 is SASEGT. The CDR3 is 14 amino acids. The chain combines TRBV6-1 with TRBJ1-4, with D unclear. The source of this sequence is a man aged 18 to 35 who received the YFV17D yellow fever vaccine. The material sequenced was PBMCs, either bulk or a sorted T-cell subset (CD4+, CD8+, memory, or dextramer-sorted; not recorded which), taken on the day of the yellow fever booster vaccination. The CDR3 loop is CASWMHATNEKLFF. The CDR3 DNA reads as TGTGCCAGTTGGATGCATGCAACTAATGAAAAACTGTTTTTT.